One and the same sample provided the 24 T cell receptor beta chains below, sequenced in a study of blood T cell repertoires in COVID-19. Sequenced by immunoSEQ multiplex PCR; TCRdb stores in-frame clones only, minus some. The profile shows around 500,000 clones, about nine tenths of them singletons. Specimen: PBMCs or T cells enriched from blood (not recorded which). The receptor set was obtained from a woman aged 55-70 years who had recovered from COVID-19.

The chain carries TRBV10-1 and TRBJ1-5; the D is unclear. Trimming stripped 9 bases from V and 1 base from J, with 13 bases between. Germline CDR1 is WNHNN and CDR2 is SYGVQD (reference sequence). This CDR3 has 14 residues. This CDR3 is CARSSIQSNQPQHF. The CDR3 DNA follows: TGCGCCAGGTCTAGTATACAAAGCAATCAGCCCCAGCATTTT.

The rearrangement joins TRBV6-5 to TRBJ2-7; possible D gene TRBD2, 6 bases. V was pared by 2 bases and J by 6 bases, with 20 bases between. CDR1 MNHEY and CDR2 SVGAGI come from the germline V gene. The CDR3 runs 16 residues. CDR3 sequence reads: CASSYQGAPGVSEQYF. The DNA for the CDR3 is TGTGCCAGCAGTTACCAGGGAGCTCCGGGGGTCTCCGAGCAGTACTTC.

As concerns this clone: Other nucleotide sequences from this sample produce the same CDR3. The V call is TRBV6-5, the J call TRBJ1-2, with 8 bases matching TRBD1. The V and J ends lost 2 bases and 1 base, in that order; junction bases with no gene match: 3. From germline, CDR1 is MNHEY and CDR2 SVGAGI. CDR3 size: 15 residues. For the CDR3, the DNA is TGTGCCAGCAGTTACAGTACAGGGGGTAACTATGGCTACACCTTC. It codes for CASSYSTGGNYGYTF.

This sequence joins TRBV19 and TRBJ1-2; D is perhaps TRBD1 (6 bases). V lost 9 bases to trimming and J lost 7 bases, with 21 bases between them. This CDR3 region has 14 residues. Per the germline V gene, CDR1 is LNHDA and CDR2 is SQIVND (reference sequence). The CDR3, as DNA: TGTGCCAGCCGATTCTCGGGGGGGGCGACTGGCTACACCTTC. Translating it yields CASRFSGGATGYTF.

The chain is built from TRBV5-1 and TRBJ1-2, with a possible D match to TRBD1 (6 bases). Looked up from germline, CDR1 is SGHRS and CDR2 is YFSETQ. Trimming took 4 bases from V and 5 from J, leaving 15 bases between them. The CDR3 has 14 residues. DNA for the CDR3: TGCGCCAGCAGCCCCCAGGGGCTGGGATATGGCTACACCTTC. Its protein product is CASSPQGLGYGYTF.

CDR3 sequence reads: CASSLLRDRGNYGYTF. CDR3 in DNA: TGTGCCAGCAGTTTATTACGCGACAGGGGCAACTATGGCTACACCTTC. V and J are TRBV28 and TRBJ1-2; 8 nucleotides agree with TRBD1. V shed 1 base and J 2 bases; nucleotides not matched to a gene: 6. This CDR3 region has 16 residues. Germline V CDR1 and CDR2: MDHEN, SYDVKM.

The V and J genes are TRBV9 and TRBJ2-5, with a tentative D call TRBD2 (5 bases). Trimming left V 4 bases short and J 5 bases short, with 15 bases between. The CDR3 is 14 residues long. Germline assignment: CDR1 SGDLS and CDR2 YYNGEE. CDR3 nucleotide sequence: TGTGCCAGCAGCCTCAGTGGCGGGCGCGAGACCCAGTACTTC. Translating it yields CASSLSGGRETQYF.

This clone has more than one count but fewer than ten. The rearrangement joins TRBV5-1 to TRBJ2-7; 11 bases are a match to TRBD1. Germline V gene data show CDR1 as SGHRS and CDR2 as YFSETQ. The V gene end was trimmed by 4 bases and the J gene end by 2 bases; junction bases not matched to a gene: 8. This CDR3 contains 16 residues. The CDR3 DNA reads as TGCGCCAGCAGCCTCGGGACAGGGGGTCGACCCTACGAGCAGTACTTC. It encodes CASSLGTGGRPYEQYF.

The CDR3 DNA is TGTGCCAGCAGCCAAGTACGGGGAGGTCGTGGCACAGATACGCAGTATTTT. Translated: CASSQVRGGRGTDTQYF. V gene TRBV3-1 (or the pseudogene TRBV3-2) combines with J gene TRBJ2-3; TRBD2 might be the D (6 bases). The germline V and J ends were trimmed by 1 base and 1 base, with 15 bases remaining between them. CDR1 LGHDT and CDR2 YNNKEL come from the germline V gene (reference sequence). The CDR3 is made up of 17 amino acids.

The rearrangement joins TRBV3-1 (or the pseudogene TRBV3-2) to TRBJ2-4; 14 bases agree with TRBD2. Germline V gives CDR1 LGHDT, CDR2 YNNKEL (reference sequence). The V segment lost 4 bases and the J segment 7 bases; nucleotides outside the gene matches: 3. The CDR3 extends over 15 amino acids. CDR3 amino acids: CASSRTSGGTNIQYF. CDR3 in DNA: TGTGCCAGCAGCCGGACTAGCGGGGGGACGAACATTCAGTACTTC.

The rearrangement uses TRBV6-5 and TRBJ1-6; D ambiguous. V was shortened by 7 bases and J by 5 bases, with 9 bases between the two germline ends. This CDR3 has 13 amino acids. Germline loops: CDR1 MNHEY, CDR2 SVGAGI. In DNA, the CDR3 is TGTGCCAGCACTTTCGGGGATAATTCACCCCTCCACTTT. Its protein product is CASTFGDNSPLHF.

The sample holds one count of this clone. The chain uses TRBV24-1 and TRBJ2-1; D remains unclear. V gave up 1 base and J gave up 5 bases, with 8 bases separating them. The CDR3 is made up of 14 amino acids. Looked up from germline, CDR1 is KGHDR and CDR2 is SFDVKD. The CDR3 DNA reads TGTGCCACCAGTGATTTAAACACCCACAATGAGCAGTTCTTC. As protein: CATSDLNTHNEQFF.

The rearrangement links TRBV12-3 or TRBV12-4 to TRBJ2-5, with 11 bases aligning to TRBD2. The CDR3 runs 13 residues. The ends lost 6 bases at V and 8 bases at J; junction bases unmatched: 5. The CDR3 protein is CASSYGTSGTQYF. The DNA of the CDR3 is TGTGCCAGCAGCTACGGGACTAGCGGAACCCAGTACTTC.

This chain uses TRBV30 with TRBJ1-3, with unresolved D. This CDR3 is 15 amino acids long. Germline V gene data show CDR1 as GTSNPN and CDR2 as SVGIG (reference sequence). The V end lost 4 bases, the J end lost 0 bases, and 13 bases lay between the germline ends. The CDR3 DNA reads as TGTGCCTGGAACCCTGGACTGCACTCTGGAAACACCATATATTTT. This codes for CAWNPGLHSGNTIYF.

This rearrangement joins TRBV2 to TRBJ1-5, with 7 bases fitting TRBD1. The CDR3 is made up of 15 amino acids. Unmatched junction bases numbered 10, after V lost 7 bases and J lost 4 bases. Germline CDR1 is SNHLY and CDR2 is FYNNEI. The CDR3 here is CASKPSGTENQPQHF. The CDR3 DNA reads TGTGCCAGCAAACCATCCGGGACAGAGAATCAGCCCCAGCATTTT. The full variable domain, rest sourced from reference TRBV2 and TRBJ1-5, is EPEVTQTPSHQVTQMGQEVILRCVPISNHLYFYWYRQILGQKVEFLVSFYNNEISEKSEIFDDQFSVERPDGSNFTLKIRSTKLEDSAMYFCASKPSGTENQPQHFGDGTRLSIL.

The chain recombines TRBV27 with TRBJ2-1; TRBD1 might be the D (5 bases). Deletions cut 4 bases from V and 7 bases from J, with 11 bases between. CDR1 and CDR2 (germline): MNHEY, SMNVEV (reference sequence). There are 13 residues in the CDR3. For the CDR3, the DNA is TGTGCCAGCAGTTGGGGCCTAAGAAATGAGCAGTTCTTC. Protein product: CASSWGLRNEQFF.

The chain has TRBV2 and TRBJ1-3; the D gene is possibly TRBD1 (6 bases). Trimming took 3 bases from V and 3 from J, leaving 12 bases between them. Germline CDR1 and CDR2: SNHLY and FYNNEI. This CDR3 has 15 amino acids. CDR3 loop: CASSEVWTVGNTIYF. In nucleotides, the CDR3 is TGTGCCAGCAGTGAGGTTTGGACAGTTGGAAACACCATATATTTT.

The sample holds one count of this clone. The genes are TRBV7-6 and TRBJ1-5; a weak D match, TRBD1 (5 bases). The CDR3 has 15 amino acids. V gave up 2 bases and J gave up 7 bases, with 15 bases separating them. In germline, CDR1 is SGHVS, CDR2 FNYEAQ. In DNA form, the CDR3 reads TGTGCCAGCAGCTTATATGGGGGGGGGAACCAGCCCCAGCATTTT. Translated: CASSLYGGGNQPQHF.

V is TRBV5-1 and J is TRBJ2-3; 8 positions match TRBD2. Germline trimming cut 4 bases from V and 6 bases from J; bases unmatched to any gene: 7. In germline, CDR1 is SGHRS, CDR2 YFSETQ. There are 14 residues in the CDR3. In nucleotides, the CDR3 is TGCGCCAGCAGCATGGGACTAGGTATTGATACGCAGTATTTT. It translates to CASSMGLGIDTQYF.

This chain connects TRBV4-1 to TRBJ2-5; 13 nucleotides line up with TRBD2. The CDR3 has 17 residues. Per germline, CDR1 MGHRA and CDR2 YSYEKL. The J segment lost 5 bases and the V segment lost 4 bases, leaving 10 bases of the junction unmatched. The CDR3 bases are TGCGCCAGCAGCCGCGGACTAGCGGGGGAGAGAGGGGAGACCCAGTACTTC. Residues: CASSRGLAGERGETQYF.

This chain uses TRBV2 with TRBJ1-1, with D possibly matching TRBD1 (6 bases). Trimming shortened V by 4 bases and J by 5 bases, and 17 bases separated the two germline ends. In germline, CDR1 is SNHLY, CDR2 FYNNEI. The CDR3 is 15 residues long. CDR3 sequence reads: CASSVDQGFRTEAFF. CDR3 DNA sequence: TGTGCCAGCAGTGTGGACCAGGGGTTTCGGACTGAAGCTTTCTTT.

Note on this clone: This same CDR3 is encoded by further DNA sequences in the sample. J is TRBJ2-2 and V is TRBV5-1; D unresolved. The CDR3 is made up of 15 amino acids. Germline-derived CDR1 and CDR2 are SGHRS and YFSETQ. Deletions cut 0 bases from V and 8 bases from J, with 14 bases between. CDR3 sequence (DNA): TGCGCCAGCAGCTTGGAGTCCAGGCCCACGGGGGAGCTGTTTTTT. Amino acids: CASSLESRPTGELFF.

V and J are TRBV2 and TRBJ2-5; D gene uncertain. Between the trimmed V and J ends, which lost 4 bases and 7 bases, there was a span of 10 bases. The CDR3 spans 12 residues. Germline loops: CDR1 SNHLY, CDR2 FYNNEI. The CDR3 reads CASSGNGGTQYF. In DNA form, the CDR3 reads TGTGCCAGCAGTGGGAACGGCGGGACCCAGTACTTC.

This chain joins TRBV2 and TRBJ1-5; TRBD1 matches 10 bases. Germline assignment: CDR1 SNHLY and CDR2 FYNNEI. Trimming cost V 3 bases and J 6 bases; bases outside gene matches: 5. This CDR3 region has 15 residues. The CDR3 DNA sequence: TGTGCCAGCAGTGATGGGACAGGGGTGTTTCAGCCCCAGCATTTT. Amino acid sequence: CASSDGTGVFQPQHF.